Following are 30 T cell receptor beta chains from one sample sequenced in a study of blood T cell repertoires in COVID-19. The assay was immunoSEQ multiplex PCR, and TCRdb's table has in-frame clones only and misses some. The table lists under 30,000 clones, roughly 84% of them singletons. Material: peripheral blood. The receptors were sampled from a human donor in a cohort sampled during active COVID-19.

The chain is built from TRBV5-1 and TRBJ2-7, with TRBD1 identical over 9 bases. The V gene end was trimmed by 4 bases and the J gene end by 6 bases; junction bases not matched to a gene: 11. This CDR3 is 15 amino acids long. Looked up from germline, CDR1 is SGHRS and CDR2 is YFSETQ. The CDR3, as DNA: TGCGCCAGCAGCGCCTACAGGGGGCGCGTCGGCGAGCAGTACTTC. It yields the protein CASSAYRGRVGEQYF.

The gene calls are TRBV5-6 and TRBJ1-4, with D tentatively TRBD1 (5 bases). CDR1 is SGHDT and CDR2 is YYEEEE in the germline V gene. CDR3 length: 15 amino acids. The V end was cut by 4 bases, the J end by 6 bases, with 16 bases between. The CDR3 sequence is CASSPPGGLDEKLFF. In DNA, the CDR3 is TGTGCCAGCAGCCCTCCGGGGGGTCTCGATGAAAAACTGTTTTTT.

V and J are TRBV9 and TRBJ2-7; no definite D call. The CDR3 sequence is 13 residues long. V dropped 3 bases and J dropped 5 bases, with 12 bases sitting between them. CDR1 and CDR2 (germline): SGDLS, YYNGEE. The DNA of the CDR3 is TGTGCCAGCAGCGGGCTCAACCCCCACGAGCAGTACTTC. Its translation: CASSGLNPHEQYF.

In its sample, this clone was seen once. The chain couples TRBV6-5 to TRBJ1-2; no clear D. CDR1 MNHEY and CDR2 SVGAGI come from the germline V gene. This CDR3 spans 11 amino acids. V lost 10 bases and J lost 2, with 8 bases in between. The CDR3 loop is CAITVNYGYTF. CDR3 bases: TGTGCCATCACGGTAAACTATGGCTACACCTTC.

J is TRBJ2-1 and V is TRBV4-2; D possibly corresponds to TRBD1 (5 bases). V gave up 0 bases and J gave up 0 bases, with 9 bases separating them. Germline-derived CDR1 and CDR2 are LGHNA and YNFKEQ. The CDR3 length is 16 residues. The CDR3: CASSQEMGLSYNEQFF. The CDR3, as DNA: TGTGCCAGCAGCCAAGAGATGGGGCTCTCCTACAATGAGCAGTTCTTC.

J is TRBJ2-1 and V is TRBV9; weak D call: TRBD1 (6 bases). Trimming shortened V by 3 bases and J by 10 bases, and 11 bases separated the two germline ends. Germline CDR1 and CDR2: SGDLS and YYNGEE. This CDR3 spans 12 amino acids. The CDR3: CASSAPGTEQFF. The CDR3 nucleotides read TGTGCCAGCAGCGCTCCCGGGACAGAGCAGTTCTTC.

This rearrangement joins TRBV7-6 to TRBJ2-1, with 8 bases aligning to TRBD2. V trimming: 5 bases; J trimming: 4 bases; junction bases outside the gene matches: 7. Germline loops: CDR1 SGHVS, CDR2 FNYEAQ. This CDR3 spans 15 amino acids. CDR3 sequence (DNA): TGTGCCAGCAGCGCGCTAGCGGGCTTTTACAATGAGCAGTTCTTC. The encoded protein is CASSALAGFYNEQFF.

The chain recombines TRBV6-5 with TRBJ2-7; 8 positions match TRBD1. From germline, CDR1 is MNHEY and CDR2 SVGAGI. The CDR3 has 14 residues. V was clipped by 6 bases and J by 6 bases; unmatched bases: 10. Here the CDR3 DNA reads TGTGCCAGCAGGTTAACGGGACAGGTTCCCGAGCAGTACTTC. It is translated as CASRLTGQVPEQYF.

This clone was picked up one time. This chain connects TRBV6-5 to TRBJ2-7, with D possibly TRBD2 on 5 matching bases. Between the trimmed V and J ends, which lost 5 bases and 4 bases, there was a span of 18 bases. This CDR3 spans 15 amino acids. Germline CDR1 MNHEY, CDR2 SVGAGI. CDR3 in amino acids: CASSPSMTNHYEQYF. The CDR3 DNA is TGTGCCAGCAGTCCTTCCATGACTAACCATTACGAGCAGTACTTC.

The V and J genes are TRBV7-8 and TRBJ2-2, with TRBD1 identical over 7 bases. Trimming removed 8 bases from V and 1 base from J; junction bases left unmatched: 4. Germline CDR1 reads SGHVS; CDR2 reads FQNEAQ. The CDR3 consists of 14 residues. CDR3 loop: CASQQGMNTGELFF. The CDR3 bases are TGTGCCAGCCAACAGGGGATGAACACCGGGGAGCTGTTTTTT.

This clone was found a few times. The J gene is TRBJ2-7, the V gene TRBV28; TRBD2 agrees at 7 bases. The germline gives CDR1 MDHEN, CDR2 SYDVKM. The junction had 10 bases not matched to a gene; V was cut back by 8 bases and J by 3 bases. The CDR3 covers 14 residues. CDR3 nucleotides: TGTGCCAGCGCATGGGGCGGGAGAGTCTACGAGCAGTACTTC. Residues: CASAWGGRVYEQYF. Filled out from reference TRBV28 and TRBJ2-7, the complete variable domain reads DVKVTQSSRYLVKRTGEKVFLECVQDMDHENMFWYRQDPGLGLRLIYFSYDVKMKEKGDIPEGYSVSREKKERFSLILESASTNQTSMYLCASAWGGRVYEQYFGPGTRLTVT.

The chain joins TRBV6-6 to TRBJ2-7, with D possibly matching TRBD2 (5 bases). Germline lookup yields CDR1 MNHNY and CDR2 SVGAGI (reference sequence). V shed 0 bases and J shed 4 bases, with 10 bases lying between them. The CDR3 loop spans 14 amino acids. CDR3 bases: TGTGCCAGCAGTTACTCAGAGGGAGTATACGAGCAGTACTTC. Protein product: CASSYSEGVYEQYF.

The gene calls are TRBV9 and TRBJ2-3; TRBD2 matches 9 bases. V dropped 3 bases and J dropped 4; count of bases not matched to a gene: 15. CDR1 SGDLS and CDR2 YYNGEE come from the germline V gene. The CDR3 runs 18 residues. The CDR3 DNA sequence: TGTGCCAGCAGCGCTAGACTAGCGGCCTCGCCTTTGGCAGATACGCAGTATTTT. It translates to CASSARLAASPLADTQYF.

The rearrangement links TRBV19 to TRBJ1-2; 7 nucleotides align to TRBD1. V dropped 7 bases and J dropped 4; count of bases not matched to a gene: 12. The germline V gene has CDR1 LNHDA and CDR2 SQIVND (reference sequence). This CDR3 is built from 15 residues. CDR3 amino acids: CASTTLEGAVYGYTF. CDR3 DNA: TGTGCCAGTACTACTCTCGAGGGGGCCGTCTATGGCTACACCTTC.

CDR3 amino acids: CASSYMAASGANVLTF. In DNA form, the CDR3 reads TGTGCCAGCAGTTACATGGCCGCTTCTGGGGCCAACGTCCTGACTTTC. This chain links TRBV6-6 with TRBJ2-6, with unresolved D. The V end lost 2 bases, the J end lost 1 base, and 9 bases lay between the germline ends. The CDR3 is made up of 16 amino acids. Germline V gene sequence: CDR1 MNHNY, CDR2 SVGAGI (reference sequence).

This chain links TRBV28 with TRBJ1-5; 9 positions match TRBD1. The CDR3 runs 14 residues. V shed 5 bases, J shed 6 bases, and the junction held 5 bases outside the gene matches. Germline V gives CDR1 MDHEN, CDR2 SYDVKM. CDR3 residues: CASSAQGAGQPQHF. The CDR3 DNA reads TGTGCCAGCAGTGCACAGGGGGCAGGTCAGCCCCAGCATTTT. Together with reference TRBV28 and TRBJ1-5, the CDR3 gives the full variable domain: DVKVTQSSRYLVKRTGEKVFLECVQDMDHENMFWYRQDPGLGLRLIYFSYDVKMKEKGDIPEGYSVSREKKERFSLILESASTNQTSMYLCASSAQGAGQPQHFGDGTRLSIL.

The rearrangement links TRBV11-2 to TRBJ2-5, with a tentative D call TRBD2 (5 bases). The CDR3 totals 17 residues. In germline, CDR1 is SGHAT, CDR2 FQNNGV. Trimming took 4 bases from V and 4 from J, leaving 22 bases between them. As DNA, the CDR3 is TGTGCCAGCAGCTGGTTGGGGAGCTACTTACCCCGAGAGACCCAGTACTTC. Translation gives CASSWLGSYLPRETQYF.

The CDR3, as DNA: TGTGCCAGCAGTTCCAATGCGGGGACAGGTGCCTACGAGCAGTACTTC. Translating it yields CASSSNAGTGAYEQYF. The V gene is TRBV28, the J gene TRBJ2-7, with 8 bases identical to TRBD1. Unmatched junction bases numbered 10, after V lost 4 bases and J lost 2 bases. Per germline, CDR1 MDHEN and CDR2 SYDVKM. The CDR3 runs 16 residues.

The chain joins TRBV27 to TRBJ2-1, with TRBD2 matching 10 bases. The length of the CDR3 is 14 residues. CDR1 MNHEY and CDR2 SMNVEV come from the germline V gene (reference sequence). Trimming took 5 bases from V and 2 from J; bases not matched to a gene: 0. The DNA of the CDR3 is TGTGCCAGCAGTCTAGCGGGAGCCTACAATGAGCAGTTCTTC. Amino acids: CASSLAGAYNEQFF.

The V gene is TRBV29-1, the J gene TRBJ2-1; D is ambiguous. Germline CDR1 reads SQVTM; CDR2 reads ANQGSEA. The CDR3 runs 13 residues. Deletions cut 8 bases from V and 6 bases from J, with 17 bases between. The CDR3 DNA reads TGCAGCCTTAAGGAGCATACCCTCAATGAGCAGTTCTTC. Translation gives CSLKEHTLNEQFF.

The J gene is TRBJ1-1, the V gene TRBV2, with 10 bases aligning to TRBD1. This CDR3 has 15 residues. Trimming took 8 bases from V and 2 from J; bases not matched to a gene: 8. Germline CDR1 is SNHLY and CDR2 is FYNNEI. As DNA, the CDR3 is TGTGCCAGCTCCGGGACAGGGGATACAAACACTGAAGCTTTCTTT. Protein product: CASSGTGDTNTEAFF.

The chain couples TRBV6-6 to TRBJ2-6; 7 bases are shared with TRBD2. The V gene end was trimmed by 5 bases and the J gene end by 0 bases; junction bases not matched to a gene: 7. The CDR3 contains 17 residues. From germline, CDR1 is MNHNY and CDR2 SVGAGI (reference sequence). The CDR3 region is CASSQNGGFSGANVLTF. The DNA for the CDR3 is TGTGCCAGCAGTCAAAACGGGGGGTTCTCTGGGGCCAACGTCCTGACTTTC.

This chain links TRBV5-1 with TRBJ2-2; D possibly corresponds to TRBD2 (6 bases). Germline V gene lookup returns CDR1 SGHRS and CDR2 YFSETQ. The CDR3 runs to 16 residues. Trimming stripped 4 bases from V and 8 bases from J, with 21 bases between. Here the CDR3 DNA reads TGCGCCAGCAGCATCGGCGGGACTCCTTCTATAGGGGAGCTGTTTTTT. Its translation: CASSIGGTPSIGELFF.

The rearrangement joins TRBV19 to TRBJ2-3, with TRBD2 matching 10 bases. The CDR3 has 15 amino acids. CDR1 and CDR2 from the germline V gene are LNHDA and SQIVND (reference sequence). The V segment lost 5 bases and the J segment 5 bases; nucleotides outside the gene matches: 7. CDR3 protein: CASSLASGGIDTQYF. The CDR3 DNA sequence: TGTGCCAGTAGTTTGGCTAGCGGGGGAATAGATACGCAGTATTTT.

The chain joins TRBV7-9 to TRBJ2-7, with TRBD1 matching 8 bases. V was pared by 1 base and J by 1 base, with 3 bases of the junction left unmatched. Germline lookup yields CDR1 SEHNR and CDR2 FQNEAQ (reference sequence). The CDR3 consists of 15 residues. CDR3 amino acids: CASSLGRQGSYEQYF. The CDR3 DNA is TGTGCCAGCAGCTTAGGGAGACAGGGGTCCTACGAGCAGTACTTC.

The V gene is TRBV5-4, the J gene TRBJ2-7; 13 bases match TRBD2. The CDR3 consists of 17 residues. V shed 3 bases, J shed 1 base, and the junction held 7 bases outside the gene matches. Germline CDR1 reads SGHNT; CDR2 reads YYREEE (reference sequence). CDR3 nucleotide sequence: TGTGCCAGCAGCTCAGCACCGGGACTAGCGGGGTCCTACGAGCAGTACTTC. Encoded protein: CASSSAPGLAGSYEQYF.

The CDR3 protein is CASSVMDRSYEQYF. For the CDR3, the DNA is TGTGCCAGCAGCGTAATGGACAGGTCCTACGAGCAGTACTTC. J is TRBJ2-7 and V is TRBV7-9; 7 nucleotides align to TRBD1. This CDR3 has 14 residues. Germline V gene sequence: CDR1 SEHNR, CDR2 FQNEAQ (reference sequence). The V segment lost 5 bases and the J segment 1 base; nucleotides outside the gene matches: 5.

This chain joins TRBV30 and TRBJ1-1; possibly TRBD1 for D (6 bases). The germline V gene has CDR1 GTSNPN and CDR2 SVGIG (reference sequence). The CDR3 runs to 15 residues. The germline V and J ends were trimmed by 3 bases and 2 bases, with 16 bases remaining between them. CDR3 bases: TGTGCCTGGAGGGAGAGAGGACAGATCAACACTGAAGCTTTCTTT. Protein sequence: CAWRERGQINTEAFF.

This rearrangement joins TRBV7-2 to TRBJ2-7; D is possibly TRBD2 (5 bases). Germline V lookup: CDR1 SGHTA, CDR2 FQGNSA. This CDR3 comprises 15 residues. V was pared by 2 bases and J by 2 bases, with 13 bases between. This CDR3 reads CASSLMGRETYEQYF. The CDR3 nucleotides are TGTGCCAGCAGCTTAATGGGGAGAGAAACCTACGAGCAGTACTTC.

This chain connects TRBV7-9 to TRBJ2-2, with D possibly being TRBD1 (6 bases). The V and J ends lost 4 bases and 5 bases respectively, with 14 bases between them. The CDR3 runs 15 residues. Germline CDR1 is SEHNR and CDR2 is FQNEAQ (reference sequence). The CDR3 region has the DNA TGTGCCAGCAGCTCCGGGGCAGGGGATACCGGGGAGCTGTTTTTT. Amino acid sequence: CASSSGAGDTGELFF.